The 10 T cell receptor beta chains below were found in one sample sequenced in a study of lymphopenia after photon versus proton radiotherapy. Using immunoSEQ multiplex PCR, the repertoire was profiled, and TCRdb retains in-frame clones only, with some absent. Seen here are 150,000 to 200,000 clones, approximately 90% observed once, and the top ten hold about 4.3%. This sample comprised peripheral blood, obtained from a patient treated with photon-based radiotherapy. The receptors were gathered from a man in his fifties with gastric cancer.

The J gene is TRBJ2-2, the V gene TRBV7-6, with 11 bases aligning to TRBD2. The CDR3 has 15 residues. Per the germline V gene, CDR1 is SGHVS and CDR2 is FNYEAQ. After removal of 3 bases from V and 6 bases from J, the junction contained 3 bases not matched to a gene. The CDR3 is CASSFPSGRSGELFF. The DNA of the CDR3 is TGTGCCAGCAGCTTCCCTAGCGGGAGGTCCGGGGAGCTGTTTTTT.

The chain uses TRBV10-3 and TRBJ1-5, with D perhaps matching TRBD1 (6 bases). V was pared by 0 bases and J by 1 base, with 10 bases between. CDR1 and CDR2 from the germline V gene are ENHRY and SYGVKD. The length of the CDR3 is 16 residues. For the CDR3, the DNA is TGTGCCATCAGTGAGTCGGGGCAGGGGAGCAATCAGCCCCAGCATTTT. It encodes CAISESGQGSNQPQHF.

The V call is TRBV18, the J call TRBJ2-4, with a tentative D call TRBD1 (7 bases). The CDR3 contains 20 residues. CDR1 is KGHSH and CDR2 is LQKENI in the germline V gene. Trimming left V 3 bases short and J 0 bases short, with 24 bases between. The CDR3 bases are TGTGCCAGCTCACCGCGACAGGGAAGAGGGACTTTGGGAGCCAAAAACATTCAGTACTTC. Encoded protein: CASSPRQGRGTLGAKNIQYF.

This chain connects TRBV19 to TRBJ1-2; perhaps TRBD1 as D (5 bases). The germline V gene has CDR1 LNHDA and CDR2 SQIVND (reference sequence). CDR3 size: 16 residues. The V gene lost 0 bases and the J gene lost 4 bases, with 15 bases spanning the gap. The CDR3 sequence is CASSIDRQTDLYGYTF. The DNA for the CDR3 is TGTGCCAGTAGTATAGACCGACAGACGGACCTCTATGGCTACACCTTC.

The chain links TRBV5-1 to TRBJ2-1, with TRBD1 matching 7 bases. The ends lost 4 bases at V and 6 bases at J; junction bases unmatched: 10. The CDR3 consists of 15 residues. Germline values: CDR1 SGHRS, CDR2 YFSETQ. CDR3 in DNA: TGCGCCAGCAGCCACGGGACAGACGGAGGCAATGAGCAGTTCTTC. Translated, it gives CASSHGTDGGNEQFF.

The chain recombines TRBV11-2 with TRBJ2-2; D unclear. The CDR3 length is 15 residues. Germline CDR1 reads SGHAT; CDR2 reads FQNNGV. Deletions cut 5 bases from V and 6 bases from J, with 16 bases between. CDR3 DNA sequence: TGTGCCAGCAGCCAACCCAGAAGGGCCCCCGGGGAGCTGTTTTTT. Translation: CASSQPRRAPGELFF.

This sequence joins TRBV11-2 and TRBJ1-3; D gene unclear. V was pared by 0 bases and J by 2 bases, with 5 bases between. The germline V gene has CDR1 SGHAT and CDR2 FQNNGV. The CDR3 extends over 14 amino acids. CDR3 DNA: TGTGCCAGCAGCTTAGAACTCGCTGGAAACACCATATATTTT. This encodes CASSLELAGNTIYF.

V and J are TRBV7-2 and TRBJ1-1; tentatively, D is TRBD1 (6 bases). The CDR3 is 16 residues long. Trimming took off 2 bases at V and 5 bases at J, with 18 bases between the two ends. Germline lookup yields CDR1 SGHTA and CDR2 FQGNSA. The CDR3 DNA reads as TGTGCCAGCAGCTTATATCGCAGGGGAGGCCCAACTGAAGCTTTCTTT. This gives the protein CASSLYRRGGPTEAFF. Drawing the rest from reference TRBV7-2 and TRBJ1-1, the complete variable domain is GAGVSQSPSNKVTEKGKDVELRCDPISGHTALYWYRQSLGQGLEFLIYFQGNSAPDKSGLPSDRFSAERTGGSVSTLTIQRTQQEDSAVYLCASSLYRRGGPTEAFFGQGTRLTVV.

This clone was picked up a small number of times. V usage is TRBV6-1 and J usage is TRBJ1-1, with 8 nucleotides matching TRBD1. CDR1 is MNHNS and CDR2 is SASEGT in the germline V gene. The CDR3 is 13 amino acids. With 11 bases clipped from V and 3 bases from J, the junction kept 8 bases outside the gene matches. This CDR3 is CAGSGGLYTEAFF. The CDR3 DNA reads as TGTGCCGGATCAGGGGGCTTGTACACTGAAGCTTTCTTT.

The V gene is TRBV7-9, the J gene TRBJ1-2, with D unresolved. The germline V gene encodes CDR1 SEHNR and CDR2 FQNEAQ (reference sequence). The CDR3 contains 15 residues. V lost 5 bases and J 1 base, leaving 14 bases between the germline ends. In DNA form, the CDR3 reads TGTGCCAGCAGCCCCCCCCTGGCAAGTAACTATGGCTACACCTTC. Amino acids: CASSPPLASNYGYTF.